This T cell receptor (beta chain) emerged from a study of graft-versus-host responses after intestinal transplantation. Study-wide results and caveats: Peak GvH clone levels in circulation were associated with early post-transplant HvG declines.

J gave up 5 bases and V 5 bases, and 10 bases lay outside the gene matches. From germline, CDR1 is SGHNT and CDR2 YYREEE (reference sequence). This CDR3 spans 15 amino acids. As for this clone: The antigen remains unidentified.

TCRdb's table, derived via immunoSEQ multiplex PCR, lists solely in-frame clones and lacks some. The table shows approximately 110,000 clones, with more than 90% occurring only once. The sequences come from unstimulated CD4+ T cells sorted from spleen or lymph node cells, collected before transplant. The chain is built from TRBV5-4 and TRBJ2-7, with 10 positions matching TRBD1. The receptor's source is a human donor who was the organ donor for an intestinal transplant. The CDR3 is CASSFQDRGPHEQYF. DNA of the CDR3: TGTGCCAGCAGTTTTCAAGACAGGGGGCCCCACGAGCAGTACTTC.